The following is a T cell receptor beta chain sequence with its context. Its matching antigen is unknown. One end of the junction varies from germline; a read error may be responsible. This entry belongs to a study of identical twins. General study results and limits: Fewer insertions characterized abundant cord blood beta clonotypes, whereas memory repertoires showed none.

The cDNA had a unique molecular identifier and a template-switch universal primer site. A single record per CDR3 protein comes from TCRdb applying MiXCR to the 5' RACE reads. Among 1.5 million to 2 million distinct CDR3 sequences listed, 25% to 35% were seen once. Germline CDR1 is SGHRS and CDR2 is YFSETQ. This CDR3 has 16 amino acids. The sequencing input was cord blood. V gene TRBV5-1 combines with J gene TRBJ2-1; 8 bases are a match to TRBD1. The DNA end is more similar to TRBJ2-7, so the J call may be wrong. The TCR was taken from a newborn girl in good health. DNA for the CDR3: TGCGCCAGCAGTTTGGGCGGGACAGGCACCTACAATGAGCAGTACTTC. It is translated as CASSLGGTGTYNEQYF.